These 21 T cell receptor beta chains came from one sample sequenced in a study of blood T cell repertoires in COVID-19. Sequenced by immunoSEQ multiplex PCR; TCRdb stores in-frame clones only, minus some. Altogether about 270,000 clones are present, about 87% being singletons, with the ten largest covering under 3.5%. Sequencing was done on a sample of PBMCs or T cells enriched from blood (not recorded which). All receptors derive from a woman aged 45 to 65 who had recovered from COVID-19.

This chain joins TRBV30 and TRBJ2-7; TRBD1 might be the D (6 bases). Deletions cut 3 bases from V and 7 bases from J, with 16 bases between. This CDR3 has 13 residues. From germline, CDR1 is GTSNPN and CDR2 SVGIG (reference sequence). CDR3 loop: CAWSPGAASEQYF. DNA of the CDR3: TGTGCCTGGAGCCCAGGGGCCGCCTCGGAGCAGTACTTC.

This clone was seen a few times. This sequence joins TRBV27 and TRBJ2-1; 8 bases fit TRBD2. This CDR3 spans 17 amino acids. V shed 6 bases and J 0 bases; nucleotides not matched to a gene: 10. The germline CDR1 and CDR2 sequences are MNHEY and SMNVEV (reference sequence). CDR3 coding DNA: TGTGCCAGCAGCTTTTGGGGGAGCGGGAGCTCCTACAATGAGCAGTTCTTC. The encoded protein is CASSFWGSGSSYNEQFF.

V usage is TRBV7-9 and J usage is TRBJ2-1; 7 positions agree with TRBD2. The CDR3 is 15 residues long. Germline V gives CDR1 SEHNR, CDR2 FQNEAQ (reference sequence). After removal of 5 bases from V and 4 bases from J, the junction contained 8 bases not matched to a gene. The CDR3 spells CASSHDWRGYNEQFF. In DNA form, the CDR3 reads TGTGCCAGCAGCCACGACTGGCGGGGGTACAATGAGCAGTTCTTC.

This chain connects TRBV6-5 to TRBJ2-3, with D maybe TRBD2 (7 bases). The CDR3 has 15 amino acids. Germline CDR1 MNHEY, CDR2 SVGAGI. Trimming shortened V by 7 bases and J by 5 bases, and 19 bases separated the two germline ends. The CDR3 DNA reads TGTGCCAGCACTCTCGAGGGGGGGCAGGTAGATACGCAGTATTTT. Its translation is CASTLEGGQVDTQYF.

This clone has more than one count but fewer than ten. The chain uses TRBV7-6 and TRBJ1-2; 8 bases line up with TRBD1. CDR1 is SGHVS, CDR2 FNYEAQ, per germline. This CDR3 contains 15 residues. V dropped 0 bases and J dropped 7; count of bases not matched to a gene: 7. CDR3 amino acids: CASSLAQTGVSGYTF. The CDR3 coding sequence is TGTGCCAGCAGCTTAGCCCAGACAGGGGTCTCTGGCTACACCTTC.

The rearrangement links TRBV18 to TRBJ1-1; D is perhaps TRBD1 (5 bases). V lost 1 base to trimming and J lost 5 bases, with 14 bases between them. The CDR3 is 15 residues long. Germline V gene sequence: CDR1 KGHSH, CDR2 LQKENI. The CDR3 DNA is TGTGCCAGCTCACCACAGTCAGTGGGGACTACTGAAGCTTTCTTT. This translates into CASSPQSVGTTEAFF.

The rearrangement joins TRBV2 to TRBJ1-2; D is uncertain. Germline CDR1 and CDR2: SNHLY and FYNNEI. Trimming shortened V by 10 bases and J by 3 bases, and 9 bases separated the two germline ends. The CDR3 is 11 residues long. CDR3 residues: CANMGDYGYTF. CDR3 bases: TGTGCCAACATGGGCGACTATGGCTACACCTTC.

This sequence joins TRBV28 and TRBJ2-5; 11 bases align to TRBD1. The germline V gene encodes CDR1 MDHEN and CDR2 SYDVKM. This CDR3 contains 16 residues. V was pared by 7 bases and J by 5 bases, with 12 bases of the junction left unmatched. The CDR3 loop is CASTPSGQGAWETQYF. The CDR3 DNA reads TGTGCCAGCACCCCTTCTGGACAGGGGGCATGGGAGACCCAGTACTTC.

The chain joins TRBV11-2 to TRBJ1-4, with D possibly matching TRBD1 (6 bases). The CDR3 runs to 16 residues. Trimming cost V 5 bases and J 5 bases, with 18 bases left between them. Per germline, CDR1 SGHAT and CDR2 FQNNGV. The CDR3 DNA follows: TGTGCCAGCAGCCCCCACTGGGTGCAGGGGAATGAAAAACTGTTTTTT. Its protein product is CASSPHWVQGNEKLFF.

J is TRBJ1-5 and V is TRBV7-9; D might be TRBD1 (6 bases). The CDR3 is 13 residues long. Looked up from germline, CDR1 is SEHNR and CDR2 is FQNEAQ (reference sequence). Trimming removed 5 bases from V and 10 bases from J, with 15 bases in between. Here the CDR3 reads CASSRDTYFPQHF. The CDR3 coding sequence is TGTGCCAGCAGCCGGGACACCTATTTCCCCCAGCATTTT.

The rearrangement joins TRBV28 to TRBJ1-6, with 9 bases matching TRBD1. Per the germline V gene, CDR1 is MDHEN and CDR2 is SYDVKM. Trimming cost V 5 bases and J 6 bases; bases outside gene matches: 5. This CDR3 is built from 15 residues. CDR3 DNA: TGTGCCAGCAGTCAACAGGGGGCACGTAATTCACCCCTCCACTTT. It codes for CASSQQGARNSPLHF.

This rearrangement joins TRBV5-6 to TRBJ1-3; D perhaps matches TRBD1 (5 bases). Between the trimmed V and J ends, which lost 3 bases and 4 bases, there was a span of 11 bases. The length of the CDR3 is 14 residues. Germline V gives CDR1 SGHDT, CDR2 YYEEEE. CDR3 region: CASSSGTIGNTIYF. The CDR3 DNA reads TGTGCCAGCAGCTCTGGGACTATCGGAAACACCATATATTTT.

The chain has TRBV7-9 and TRBJ1-1; weak D call: TRBD1 (6 bases). The CDR3 is 15 residues long. Trimming removed 5 bases from V and 1 base from J, with 14 bases in between. Germline V CDR1 and CDR2: SEHNR, FQNEAQ (reference sequence). The DNA of the CDR3 is TGTGCCAGCAGCGATACAGGGTCGAAGAACACTGAAGCTTTCTTT. Translation: CASSDTGSKNTEAFF.

This chain uses TRBV7-6 with TRBJ1-5, with a possible D match to TRBD1 (5 bases). The length of the CDR3 is 13 residues. The V and J ends lost 5 bases and 7 bases respectively, with 12 bases between them. The germline V gene has CDR1 SGHVS and CDR2 FNYEAQ. CDR3 in amino acids: CASSQDIGQPQHF. CDR3 DNA sequence: TGTGCCAGCAGCCAGGACATCGGACAGCCCCAGCATTTT.

The V and J genes are TRBV12-5 and TRBJ2-5; 12 nucleotides align to TRBD2. This CDR3 spans 15 amino acids. The V segment lost 6 bases and the J segment 4 bases; nucleotides outside the gene matches: 6. Germline loops: CDR1 LGHNT, CDR2 FRNRAP. CDR3 bases: TGTGCTAGTGGCCCCTCGGGACTAGCGGGAGAGACCCAGTACTTC. Protein sequence: CASGPSGLAGETQYF.

V gene TRBV28 combines with J gene TRBJ2-7, with 7 bases identical to TRBD1. Looked up from germline, CDR1 is MDHEN and CDR2 is SYDVKM. The CDR3 is made up of 14 amino acids. V was pared by 5 bases and J by 2 bases, with 6 bases of the junction left unmatched. The DNA for the CDR3 is TGTGCCAGCAGTCCCGGGACAGCTACCTACGAGCAGTACTTC. It encodes CASSPGTATYEQYF.

This rearrangement joins TRBV18 to TRBJ2-7, with 8 bases lining up with TRBD1. The CDR3 runs 15 residues. Germline V gene sequence: CDR1 KGHSH, CDR2 LQKENI. Germline trimming cut 1 base from V and 5 bases from J; bases unmatched to any gene: 7. As DNA, the CDR3 is TGTGCCAGCTCACCACGTGGACAGGGTATCCACGAGCAGTACTTC. It codes for CASSPRGQGIHEQYF.

V and J are TRBV20-1 and TRBJ1-2, with D perhaps TRBD1 (5 bases). The CDR3 has 11 amino acids. Germline assignment: CDR1 DFQATT and CDR2 SNEGSKA (reference sequence). Between the trimmed V and J ends, which lost 7 bases and 2 bases, there was a span of 8 bases. CDR3 amino acids: CSGQKNYGYTF. CDR3 DNA sequence: TGCAGTGGACAGAAGAACTATGGCTACACCTTC.

V gene TRBV18 combines with J gene TRBJ2-7; 7 bases are a match to TRBD1. This CDR3 has 16 residues. V was clipped by 5 bases and J by 0 bases; unmatched bases: 10. Germline V gene lookup returns CDR1 KGHSH and CDR2 LQKENI. The CDR3 protein is CASSWGQTRDSYEQYF. The CDR3, as DNA: TGTGCCAGCTCATGGGGACAGACCCGAGACTCCTACGAGCAGTACTTC.

CDR3 residues: CASSLSAGREQFF. The DNA for the CDR3 is TGTGCCAGCAGTTTATCGGCAGGGAGGGAGCAGTTCTTC. This sequence joins TRBV27 and TRBJ2-1, with a possible D match to TRBD2 (6 bases). The CDR3 extends over 13 amino acids. The germline gives CDR1 MNHEY, CDR2 SMNVEV (reference sequence). Trimming removed 0 bases from V and 10 bases from J, with 10 bases in between.

This rearrangement joins TRBV7-2 to TRBJ2-3; D uncertain. There are 15 residues in the CDR3. Per germline, CDR1 SGHTA and CDR2 FQGNSA. V lost 0 bases to trimming and J lost 0 bases, with 7 bases between them. The DNA for the CDR3 is TGTGCCAGCAGCTTAGCTAGTCCCAGCACAGATACGCAGTATTTT. Residues: CASSLASPSTDTQYF.